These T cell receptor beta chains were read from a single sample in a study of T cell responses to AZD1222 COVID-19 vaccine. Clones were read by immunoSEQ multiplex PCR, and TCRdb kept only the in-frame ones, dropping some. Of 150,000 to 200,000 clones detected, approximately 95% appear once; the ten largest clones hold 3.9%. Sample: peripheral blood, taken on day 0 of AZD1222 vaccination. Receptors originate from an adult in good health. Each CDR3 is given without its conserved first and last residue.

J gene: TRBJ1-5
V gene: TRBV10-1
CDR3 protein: ASSVGYQPQH

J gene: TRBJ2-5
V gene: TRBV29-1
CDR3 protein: SVTKTDQETQY

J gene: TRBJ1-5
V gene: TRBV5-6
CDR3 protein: ASSLLSGSNQPQH

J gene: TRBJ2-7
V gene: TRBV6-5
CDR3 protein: ASSINYEQY

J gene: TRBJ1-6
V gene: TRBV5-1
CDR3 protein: ASSLRDTRSSYNSPLH

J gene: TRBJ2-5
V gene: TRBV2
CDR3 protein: ASSTQQGQETQY

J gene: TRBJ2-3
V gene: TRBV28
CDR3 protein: ASSLTGGPGADTQY

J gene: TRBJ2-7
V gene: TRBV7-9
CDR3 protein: ASSPGNYEQY

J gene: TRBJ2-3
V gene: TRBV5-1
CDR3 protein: ASSWSLLAPFTSTDTQY

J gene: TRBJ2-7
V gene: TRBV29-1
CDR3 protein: SGARSGRIYEQY

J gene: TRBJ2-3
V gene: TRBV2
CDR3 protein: ASKDLTRGDTQY

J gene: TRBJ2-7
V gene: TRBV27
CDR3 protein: ASSLLSGTGTYEQY

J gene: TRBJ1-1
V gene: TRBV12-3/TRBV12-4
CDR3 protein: ASSLGPGMWAF

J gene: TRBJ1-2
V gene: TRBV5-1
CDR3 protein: ASRASNYGYT

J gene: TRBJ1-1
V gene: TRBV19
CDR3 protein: ASSMSFMNTEAF

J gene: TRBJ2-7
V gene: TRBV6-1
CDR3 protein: ASSEATRATYEQY

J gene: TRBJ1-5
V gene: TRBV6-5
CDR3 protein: ASSYDNQPQH

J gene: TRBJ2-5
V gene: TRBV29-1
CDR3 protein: SVAVAEQETQY

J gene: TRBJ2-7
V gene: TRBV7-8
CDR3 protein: ASSIDRHYEQY

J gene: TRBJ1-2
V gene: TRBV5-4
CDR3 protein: ASSFSVLYGYT

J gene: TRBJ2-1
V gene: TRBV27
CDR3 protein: ASSSPISGYGEQF

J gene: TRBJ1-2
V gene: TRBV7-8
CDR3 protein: ASSLGQGRLVNYGYT

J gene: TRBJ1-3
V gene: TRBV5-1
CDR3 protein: ASSLGPNSGNTIY

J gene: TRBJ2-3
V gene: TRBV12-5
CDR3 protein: ASGTGALPATDTQY

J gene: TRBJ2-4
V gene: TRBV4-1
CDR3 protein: ASSQVILAKNIQY

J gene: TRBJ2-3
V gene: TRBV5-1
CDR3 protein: ASIEGGSTDTQY

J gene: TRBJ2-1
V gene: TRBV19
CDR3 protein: ASSTLMSYNEQF

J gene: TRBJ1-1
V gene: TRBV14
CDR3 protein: ASSRERPQGGSTEAF

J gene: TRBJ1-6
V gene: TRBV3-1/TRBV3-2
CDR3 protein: ASSPRDRHSPLH

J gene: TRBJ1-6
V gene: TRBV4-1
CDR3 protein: ASSRQSGSLNSPLH

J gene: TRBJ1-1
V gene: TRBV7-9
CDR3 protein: ASSLVEGTEAF

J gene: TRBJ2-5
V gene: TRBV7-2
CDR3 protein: ASSSGQVAKETQY

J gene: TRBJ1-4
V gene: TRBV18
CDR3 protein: ASSPRDRGGEKLF

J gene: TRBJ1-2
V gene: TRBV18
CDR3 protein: ASSTTDSLGYT

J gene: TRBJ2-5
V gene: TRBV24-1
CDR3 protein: ATSARGLETQY

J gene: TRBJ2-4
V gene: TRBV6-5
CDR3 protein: ASRPFGTGYPY

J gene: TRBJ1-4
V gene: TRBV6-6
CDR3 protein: ASSHYIQGGREKLF

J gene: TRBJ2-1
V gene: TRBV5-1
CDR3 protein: ASSLVSSGRTPSSYNEQF

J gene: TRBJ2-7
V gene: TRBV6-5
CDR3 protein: ASRPGLASYEQY

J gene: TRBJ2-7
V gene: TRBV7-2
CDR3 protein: ASSLGGWTRGEQY

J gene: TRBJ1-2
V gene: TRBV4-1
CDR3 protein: ASSQPRTGGIYGYT

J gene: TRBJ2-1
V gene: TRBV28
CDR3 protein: ASSPSAGTGPYNEQF

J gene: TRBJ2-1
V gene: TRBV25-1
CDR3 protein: ASSDAGAYNEQF

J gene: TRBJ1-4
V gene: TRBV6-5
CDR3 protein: ASSSGQLQEKLF

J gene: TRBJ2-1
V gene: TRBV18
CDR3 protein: ASSPPNRGSYNEQF

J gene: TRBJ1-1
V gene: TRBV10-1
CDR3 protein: ASSEGQQNTEAF

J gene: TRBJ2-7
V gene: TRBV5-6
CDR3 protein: ASSRGTGYEQY

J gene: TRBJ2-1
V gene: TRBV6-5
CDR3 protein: AIRTSGRAGEQF

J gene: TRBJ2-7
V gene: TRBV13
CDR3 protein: ASSLGGGFEQY

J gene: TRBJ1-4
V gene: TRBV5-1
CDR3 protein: ASSLGGGPVDEKLF

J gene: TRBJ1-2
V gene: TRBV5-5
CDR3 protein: ASSLAGSYGYT

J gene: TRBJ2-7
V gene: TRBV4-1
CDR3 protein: ASSSPGAANYEQY

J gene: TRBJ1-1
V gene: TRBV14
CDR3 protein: ASSHTLATEAF

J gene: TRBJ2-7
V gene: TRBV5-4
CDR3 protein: ASSLDLYEQY